These 10 T cell receptor beta chains originate from one sample sequenced in a study of cytomegalovirus exposure and HLA in healthy donors. The PCR used 60 Vbeta and 13 Jbeta primers. The repertoire was sequenced with immunoSEQ multiplex PCR; TCRdb's copy has only in-frame clones and lacks some. The repertoire has some 130,000 clones, around 80% of them found once; the top ten carry under 1.5%. Sample: PBMCs. All receptors derive from a female donor in good health and CMV-seronegative.

V and J are TRBV27 and TRBJ2-1, with 12 bases identical to TRBD2. V was pared by 6 bases and J by 6 bases, with 6 bases of the junction left unmatched. CDR1 and CDR2 (germline): MNHEY, SMNVEV (reference sequence). This CDR3 contains 15 residues. For the CDR3, the DNA is TGTGCCAGCAGCCTAGCGGGAGGGCCTACCAATGAGCAGTTCTTC. Amino acids: CASSLAGGPTNEQFF.

This chain uses TRBV28 with TRBJ2-5; 9 nucleotides align to TRBD1. With V trimmed by 5 bases and J by 5 bases, 6 bases remained unmatched. The germline V gene encodes CDR1 MDHEN and CDR2 SYDVKM. The CDR3 contains 14 residues. This CDR3 reads CASSRNRGPETQYF. The CDR3 DNA sequence: TGTGCCAGCAGTCGAAACAGGGGGCCGGAGACCCAGTACTTC.

The chain recombines TRBV27 with TRBJ1-5; 7 nucleotides match TRBD1. Per germline, CDR1 MNHEY and CDR2 SMNVEV (reference sequence). Trimming cost V 8 bases and J 4 bases; bases outside gene matches: 8. The CDR3 is made up of 14 amino acids. The CDR3 DNA sequence: TGTGCCAGCGCACACAGGGGCGGGAATCAGCCCCAGCATTTT. Its translation is CASAHRGGNQPQHF.

This clone was observed a handful of times. This sequence joins TRBV6-5 and TRBJ2-7; the D gene is possibly TRBD1 (5 bases). The CDR3 is made up of 13 amino acids. V lost 2 bases and J lost 2, with 7 bases in between. Germline CDR1 and CDR2: MNHEY and SVGAGI. CDR3 sequence: CASSYDRTYEQYF. Written as DNA, the CDR3 is TGTGCCAGCAGTTACGACAGAACCTACGAGCAGTACTTC.

This clone occurred once. The chain links TRBV30 to TRBJ1-5, with D possibly being TRBD1 (5 bases). CDR1 is GTSNPN and CDR2 is SVGIG in the germline V gene (reference sequence). V lost 2 bases, J lost 6 bases, and 17 bases lay in between. This CDR3 region has 15 residues. The DNA of the CDR3 is TGTGCCTGGAGTCTCGACTCCCCGGGGGGTCAGCCCCAGCATTTT. Translated, it gives CAWSLDSPGGQPQHF.

The chain uses TRBV5-1 and TRBJ2-7; D is possibly TRBD1 (5 bases). Germline assignment: CDR1 SGHRS and CDR2 YFSETQ. The CDR3 is made up of 15 amino acids. Trimming left V 0 bases short and J 0 bases short, with 10 bases between. CDR3 bases: TGCGCCAGCAGCTTGGGACAGCTCCTCTCCTACGAGCAGTACTTC. Amino acids: CASSLGQLLSYEQYF.

This chain joins TRBV30 and TRBJ1-1, with D perhaps TRBD1 (6 bases). V shed 0 bases and J shed 2 bases, with 16 bases lying between them. CDR1 is GTSNPN, CDR2 SVGIG, per germline (reference sequence). The CDR3 is 16 residues long. The CDR3 bases are TGTGCCTGGAGTGTACTCTACAGGGTCCCAAACACTGAAGCTTTCTTT. Translating it yields CAWSVLYRVPNTEAFF.

The chain uses TRBV30 and TRBJ2-2; maybe TRBD2 (6 bases). Germline V gives CDR1 GTSNPN, CDR2 SVGIG (reference sequence). The CDR3 is made up of 15 amino acids. The V and J ends lost 0 bases and 1 base respectively, with 9 bases between them. The CDR3 nucleotides read TGTGCCTGGAGTGTAAGGGGACTGAACACCGGGGAGCTGTTTTTT. Translated, it gives CAWSVRGLNTGELFF.

This chain links TRBV5-1 with TRBJ1-2; D gene ambiguous. CDR1 is SGHRS, CDR2 YFSETQ, per germline. Trimming took off 4 bases at V and 6 bases at J, with 10 bases between the two ends. This CDR3 comprises 12 residues. The CDR3 region is CASSDDSHGYTF. CDR3 coding DNA: TGCGCCAGCAGCGACGACTCTCATGGCTACACCTTC. The complete variable domain, with remaining parts taken from reference TRBV5-1 and TRBJ1-2, reads KAGVTQTPRYLIKTRGQQVTLSCSPISGHRSVSWYQQTPGQGLQFLFEYFSETQRNKGNFPGRFSGRQFSNSRSEMNVSTLELGDSALYLCASSDDSHGYTFGSGTRLTVV.

The chain employs TRBV6-1 and TRBJ2-7; 8 positions match TRBD1. The CDR3 covers 15 residues. Per the germline V gene, CDR1 is MNHNS and CDR2 is SASEGT. V gave up 4 bases and J gave up 0 bases; unmatched junction bases: 5. This chain's CDR3 is CASSGPGQDSYEQYF. DNA of the CDR3: TGTGCCAGCAGTGGGCCGGGACAGGACTCCTACGAGCAGTACTTC.